This TCR beta chain was sequenced for a study of regulatory T cells in long-lasting Graves disease. Across the study: The definition of persistent Graves' disease was over 5 years of antithyroid drugs with positive TSH receptor antibodies.

This clonotype was found a few times. The time point denotes: persistent/refractory GD, antithyroid drugs over 5 years with positive TRAb. The TCR library used RNA extracted from PBMCs. HTBI primers from iRepertoire and Arm-PCR of CDR3 regions yielded the TCR beta libraries. How the authors handled the data: From all samples, identification returned 14 TRBJ and roughly 65 TRBV segments. TCRdb reprocessed the multiplex PCR reads via MiXCR and lists one record per CDR3 protein. Here the V and J calls rest on TCRdb's processing, not on the authors' analysis. The sample carries 650,000 to 850,000 distinct CDR3 sequences, around 30% recorded once. Sequences were derived from peripheral blood mononuclear cells (PBMCs), sampled when the disease was refractory, from a patient treated with antithyroid drugs. This receptor was identified in a female donor with Graves disease.

CDR3 DNA sequence: TGTGCCAGCAGTTACTCAGTGGAAACCGGGGAGCTGTTTTTT. Protein: CASSYSVETGELFF. This chain connects TRBV6-2 or TRBV6-3 to TRBJ2-2; D remains ambiguous. Germline CDR1 is MNHEY and CDR2 is SVGEGT. Deletions cut 0 bases from V and 5 bases from J, with 7 bases between. This CDR3 spans 14 amino acids.